Listed below are T cell receptor beta chains from one sample, sequenced in a study of breast tumors, draining lymph nodes, adjacent tissues. From the multiplex PCR reads, TCRdb called clonotypes with MiXCR, one entry per CDR3 protein. Among about 15,000 distinct CDR3 sequences listed, 55% to 75% were seen once. The sequenced sample was tumor-adjacent breast tissue. The receptor source for this set is a female donor with breast cancer. Some clones in this sample may be carry-over from other donors' samples. The CDR3 runs from the conserved cysteine through the conserved F or W. The D gene is left open where the match is weak. Expanded clones are given a class, and other clones once, few, many or no size at all.

TRBV5-1	medium-sized	TRBD1	TRBJ2-7	TGCGCCAGCAGCCCGATCCTCAGGGGGCAGGACGAGCAGTACTTC	CASSPILRGQDEQYF
TRBV7-9	-	-	TRBJ1-6	TGTGCCAGCAGCTTACTCTCGGGGATCTCACCCCTCCACTTT	CASSLLSGISPLHF
TRBV2	many	TRBD1	TRBJ2-5	TGTGCCAGCAGTGATCCACAGGGGCCCCAAGAGACCCAGTACTTC	CASSDPQGPQETQYF
TRBV19	once	-	TRBJ2-7	TGTGCCAGTAGTCCCCGAACCTACGAGCAGTACTTC	CASSPRTYEQYF
TRBV20-1	-	TRBD1	TRBJ1-2	TGCAGTGCTAGAGATAGGACAGGGGCCTATGGCTACACCTTC	CSARDRTGAYGYTF
TRBV20-1	-	TRBD1	TRBJ2-5	TGCAGTGCTTTAGGACAGGGACACGAGACCCAGTACTTC	CSALGQGHETQYF
TRBV20-1	few	TRBD2	TRBJ2-7	TGCAGTGCTAGACGGTTAGCGGGATCTTACTCCGAGCAGTACTTC	CSARRLAGSYSEQYF
TRBV20-1	medium-sized	TRBD1	TRBJ1-2	TGCAGTGCTAAGCCCTCCGGGACAGGGCCTCGTGGCTACACCTTC	CSAKPSGTGPRGYTF
TRBV19	-	-	TRBJ2-3	TGTGCCAGTAGTAAACAGGGAACAGATACGCAGTATTTT	CASSKQGTDTQYF
TRBV5-1	many	-	TRBJ2-5	TGCGCCAGCAGCTCACCAGGAACGGGGGAAGGAGAGACCCAGTACTTC	CASSSPGTGEGETQYF
TRBV7-3	few	TRBD1	TRBJ2-7	TGTGCCAGCAGCGCCGGGACAGGTTACGAGCAGTACTTC	CASSAGTGYEQYF
TRBV5-1	-	TRBD2	TRBJ2-1	TGCGCCAGCAGCTTACTACTAGCGGGAGCCTACAATGAGCAGTTCTTC	CASSLLLAGAYNEQFF
TRBV4-2	once	TRBD2	TRBJ2-7	TGTGCCAGCAGCCAAGATCATCTAGCGGGGTACGAGCAGTACTTC	CASSQDHLAGYEQYF
TRBV5-5	-	-	TRBJ2-7	TGTGCCAGCAGCGTGACAGCTTACGAGCAGTACTTC	CASSVTAYEQYF
TRBV7-2	-	-	TRBJ1-2	TGTGCCAGCAGCCGCACAGTAAACTATGGCTACACCTTC	CASSRTVNYGYTF
TRBV15	medium-sized	TRBD2	TRBJ2-3	TGTGCCACCAGCAGAGATTGGACTAGCGGGGGGCATAGCACAGATACGCAGTATTTT	CATSRDWTSGGHSTDTQYF
TRBV20-1	medium-sized	-	TRBJ2-1	TGCAGTGGGGGGGCCGGCTCCTACAATGAGCAGTTCTTC	CSGGAGSYNEQFF
TRBV2	once	TRBD1	TRBJ1-3	TGTGCCAGCAGTGGCGTCCCCGGGACAGGGGGCTCTGGAAACACCATATATTTT	CASSGVPGTGGSGNTIYF
TRBV15	-	-	TRBJ1-3	TGTGCCACCCGCAGAGATAGTCAGAGCCGCTCTGGAAACACCATATATTTT	CATRRDSQSRSGNTIYF
TRBV11-2	many	TRBD2	TRBJ2-1	TGTGCCAGCAGTCCAGATGGGGACCTAGCGGGGGCTTACAATGAGCAGTTCTTC	CASSPDGDLAGAYNEQFF
TRBV5-5	-	TRBD2	TRBJ2-7	TGTGCCAGCAGCTTAGGGACTAGCGGGATCGACGAGCAGTACTTC	CASSLGTSGIDEQYF
TRBV7-2	few	-	TRBJ1-6	TGTGCCAGCAGCTTAGCGCGGACAGCTAATTCACCCCTCCACTTT	CASSLARTANSPLHF
TRBV6-6	-	-	TRBJ2-7	TGTGCCAGCAGTCTACTCGATGACAGGTCCTACGAGCAGTACTTC	CASSLLDDRSYEQYF
TRBV5-5	many	TRBD2	TRBJ2-4	TGTGCCAGCAGCTCGAGGGGGCTAGCGGGGGGGCTGAGGGACATTCAGTACTTC	CASSSRGLAGGLRDIQYF
TRBV7-9	once	-	TRBJ2-3	TGTGCCAGCAGCTTAGTTGACACAGATACGCAGTATTTT	CASSLVDTDTQYF
TRBV9	-	-	TRBJ1-5	-	CASSFYICSARRGLQPQHF
TRBV20-1	many	-	TRBJ2-3	TGCAGTGCTAAAGGAGGAGCAGATACGCAGTATTTT	CSAKGGADTQYF
TRBV12-3/TRBV12-4	-	TRBD1	TRBJ2-1	TGTGCCAGCAGTCCCGGAGGGGACAGGGCCTACAATGAGCAGTTCTTC	CASSPGGDRAYNEQFF
TRBV25-1	medium-sized	-	TRBJ1-5	TGTGCCAGCAGTGAATCTGGGAGACAGGGCAATCAGCCCCAGCATTTT	CASSESGRQGNQPQHF
TRBV30	many	-	TRBJ2-5	TGTGCCTGGGCCCTGCTTTTCCAAGAGACCCAGTACTTC	CAWALLFQETQYF
TRBV24-1	-	-	TRBJ1-2	TGTGCCACCAGTGATCGGATGAATGGCTACACCTTC	CATSDRMNGYTF
TRBV20-1	few	-	TRBJ1-5	TGCAGTGCTAGTCCCCGTGAGGGAGCTTATCAGCCCCAGCATTTT	CSASPREGAYQPQHF
TRBV7-2	many	-	TRBJ2-1	TGTGCCAGCAGCTTAGGAGGGATCGGTGAGCAGTTCTTC	CASSLGGIGEQFF
TRBV5-6	once	-	TRBJ1-3	TGTGCCAGCAGCTTGGTCGGGAACGAGGACGCTGGAAACACCATATATTTT	CASSLVGNEDAGNTIYF
TRBV7-9	-	-	TRBJ2-2	TGTGCCAGCAGCCCGAGTCTCGGCCCGAACCCCGGGGAGCTGTTTTTT	CASSPSLGPNPGELFF
TRBV24-1	-	-	TRBJ2-2	TGTGCCACCAGGGGGGAGTTGGGGCAGGGCGAGAACACCGGGGAGCTGTTTTTT	CATRGELGQGENTGELFF
TRBV12-3/TRBV12-4	medium-sized	-	TRBJ1-4	TGTGCCAGCAGTTTAAATGAAAAACTGTTTTTT	CASSLNEKLFF
TRBV11-2	-	TRBD1	TRBJ1-1	TGTGCCGGCAGCTGGGGACAGATGAACACTGAAACTTTCTTT	CAGSWGQMNTETFF
TRBV5-1	many	TRBD1	TRBJ2-5	TGCGCCAGCAGCTCGAGTGGGGGGACAGGGTATTCCAAGACCCAGTACTTC	CASSSSGGTGYSKTQYF
TRBV6-4	medium-sized	-	TRBJ1-5	TGTGCCAGCAGTGACTCGAGGACAGCTCAATTGTGGCCCCAGCATTTT	CASSDSRTAQLWPQHF
TRBV10-1	few	-	TRBJ1-1	TGCGCCAGCAGCGCCGGGACTTCCGAAGCTTTCTTT	CASSAGTSEAFF
TRBV7-2	medium-sized	TRBD1	TRBJ1-2	TGTGCCAGCAGCGAGGGACAGGGCATCTATGGCTACACCTTC	CASSEGQGIYGYTF
TRBV7-3	-	TRBD1	TRBJ2-2	TGTGCCAGCAGCCGGGACAGGGGGAGCCCCGGGGAGCTGTTTTTT	CASSRDRGSPGELFF
TRBV7-9	once	TRBD1	TRBJ2-3	TGTGCCAGCAGCTTGGGACAGGGAATGGATACGCAGTATTTT	CASSLGQGMDTQYF
TRBV11-2	-	TRBD2	TRBJ2-1	TGTGCCAGCAGCTTAGAACGGGGGGGTAGCAATGAGCAGTTCTTC	CASSLERGGSNEQFF
TRBV20-1	-	-	TRBJ2-3	TGCAGCGTTGAAGATCGGGCGGGCCTCACAGATACGCAGTATTTT	CSVEDRAGLTDTQYF
TRBV5-1	-	-	TRBJ2-2	TGCGCCAGCAGCTTGGTTCAGGGGCCCGGGGAGCTGTTTTTT	CASSLVQGPGELFF
TRBV6-6	-	TRBD1	TRBJ1-6	TGTGCCAGCAGTTACCCGGGACAGGATAATTCACCCCTCCACTTT	CASSYPGQDNSPLHF
TRBV12-3/TRBV12-4	many	-	TRBJ1-1	TGTGCCAGCAGCAAGCAGGGGATTGGGAAGACTGAAGCTTTCTTT	CASSKQGIGKTEAFF
TRBV5-1	medium-sized	TRBD2	TRBJ2-7	TGCGCCAGCAGCACGACTAGCGGGGGGTCATACGAGCAGTACTTC	CASSTTSGGSYEQYF